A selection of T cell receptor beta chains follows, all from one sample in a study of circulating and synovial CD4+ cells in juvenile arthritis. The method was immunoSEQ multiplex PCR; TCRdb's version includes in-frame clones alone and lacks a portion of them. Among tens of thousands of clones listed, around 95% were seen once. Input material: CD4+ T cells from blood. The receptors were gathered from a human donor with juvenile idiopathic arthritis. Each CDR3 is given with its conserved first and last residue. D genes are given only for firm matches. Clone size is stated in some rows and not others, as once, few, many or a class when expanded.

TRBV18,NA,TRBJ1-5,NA,CASSPGLISNQPQHF,TGTGCCAGCTCACCAGGACTGATTAGCAATCAGCCCCAGCATTTT
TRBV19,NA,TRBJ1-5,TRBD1,CASSGTGGNQPQHF,TGTGCCAGTAGTGGGACAGGAGGCAATCAGCCCCAGCATTTT
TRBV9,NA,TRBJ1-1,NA,CASSVAPIRDTEAFF,TGTGCCAGCAGCGTAGCGCCAATACGGGACACTGAAGCTTTCTTT
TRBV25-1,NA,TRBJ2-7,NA,CASRWGAYEQYF,TGTGCCAGCAGGTGGGGAGCCTACGAGCAGTACTTC
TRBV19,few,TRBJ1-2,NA,CASSMQGHQNGYTF,TGTGCCAGTAGTATGCAGGGTCACCAGAATGGCTACACCTTC
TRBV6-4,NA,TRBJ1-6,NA,CASSARPLDSLNSPLHF,TGTGCCAGCAGTGCCCGCCCCCTCGACAGTCTAAATTCCCCCCTCCACTTT
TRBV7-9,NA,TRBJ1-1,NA,CASSLEWITNTEAFF,TGTGCCAGCAGCTTGGAGTGGATTACGAACACTGAAGCTTTCTTT
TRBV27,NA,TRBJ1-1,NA,CASGRILKQAITEAFF,TGTGCCAGCGGCCGGATACTCAAACAGGCGATCACTGAAGCTTTCTTT
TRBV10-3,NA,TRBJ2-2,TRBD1,CAISRGDRATGELFF,TGTGCCATCAGTCGAGGGGACAGGGCCACCGGGGAGCTGTTTTTT
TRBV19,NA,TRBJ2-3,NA,CASGPRDTDTQYF,TGTGCCAGCGGGCCGCGGGACACAGATACGCAGTATTTT
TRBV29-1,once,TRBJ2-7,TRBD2,CSVGQRGAVYEQYF,TGCAGCGTTGGACAGCGGGGGGCCGTCTACGAGCAGTACTTC
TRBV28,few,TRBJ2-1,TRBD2,CASSLKASGTFF,TGTGCCAGCAGCCTAAAGGCTAGCGGGACGTTCTTC
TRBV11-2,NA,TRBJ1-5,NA,CASSLSGANQPQHF,TGTGCCAGCAGCTTATCTGGGGCCAATCAGCCCCAGCATTTT
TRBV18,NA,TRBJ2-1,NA,CASSPQDEQFF,TGTGCCAGCTCACCGCAGGATGAGCAGTTCTTC
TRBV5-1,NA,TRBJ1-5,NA,CASSLEGGSSNQPQHF,TGCGCCAGCAGCTTGGAAGGGGGAAGCAGCAATCAGCCCCAGCATTTT
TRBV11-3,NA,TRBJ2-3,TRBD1,CASSSGQGTDTQYF,TGTGCCAGCAGCTCGGGACAGGGAACAGATACGCAGTATTTT
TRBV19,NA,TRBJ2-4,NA,CASSANSPGAKNIQYF,TGTGCCAGTAGTGCCAACAGTCCGGGGGCCAAAAACATTCAGTACTTC
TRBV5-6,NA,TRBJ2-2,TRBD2,CASRGTSGRLNTGELFF,TGTGCCAGCAGGGGGACTAGCGGGAGGTTGAACACCGGGGAGCTGTTTTTT
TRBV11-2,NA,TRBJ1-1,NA,CASSPLSNTEAFF,TGTGCCAGCAGCCCCCTTAGTAACACTGAAGCTTTCTTT
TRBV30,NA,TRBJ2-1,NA,CAWSVLDRRYNEQFF,TGTGCCTGGAGTGTCTTGGACAGACGTTACAATGAGCAGTTCTTC
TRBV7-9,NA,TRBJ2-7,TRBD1,CASSKQGQSYEQYF,TGTGCCAGCAGCAAGCAGGGACAGTCCTACGAGCAGTACTTC
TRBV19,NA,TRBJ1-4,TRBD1,CASSKGTGKNEKLFF,TGTGCCAGTAGTAAAGGGACAGGGAAAAATGAAAAACTGTTTTTT
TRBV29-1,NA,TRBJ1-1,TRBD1,CSVVRRDSEAFF,TGCAGCGTTGTCCGGCGGGACAGTGAAGCTTTCTTT
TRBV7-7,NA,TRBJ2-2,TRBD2,CASSLGLAGTNTGELFF,TGTGCCAGCAGCTTAGGACTAGCGGGGACGAACACCGGGGAGCTGTTTTTT
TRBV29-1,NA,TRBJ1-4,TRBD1,CSAWTGDEKLFF,TGCAGCGCCTGGACAGGGGATGAAAAACTGTTTTTT
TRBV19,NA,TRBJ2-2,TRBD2,CASEVAGGSGELFF,TGTGCCAGTGAAGTAGCGGGGGGGTCCGGGGAGCTGTTTTTT
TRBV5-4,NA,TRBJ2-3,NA,CASSLAWRADTQYF,TGTGCCAGCAGCCTAGCGTGGCGGGCAGATACGCAGTATTTT
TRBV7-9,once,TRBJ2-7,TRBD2,CASSSKGLAYEQYF,TGTGCCAGCAGCTCCAAAGGACTAGCCTACGAGCAGTACTTC
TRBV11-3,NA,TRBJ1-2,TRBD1,CASSSRTGYGYTF,TGTGCCAGCAGCTCGCGGACAGGGTATGGCTACACCTTC
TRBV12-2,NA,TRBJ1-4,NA,CASRLGGGRGVLATTNEKLFF,TGTGCAAGTCGCTTAGGAGGTGGCAGGGGCGTATTGGCAACAACTAATGAAAAACTGTTTTTT
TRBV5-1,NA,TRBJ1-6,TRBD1,CASSGGTGFNSPLHF,TGCGCCAGCAGCGGCGGGACAGGGTTCAATTCCCCCCTCCACTTT
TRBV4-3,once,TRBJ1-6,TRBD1,CASSPGQGSSPLHF,TGCGCCAGCAGCCCCGGACAGGGTAGCTCCCCCCTCCACTTT
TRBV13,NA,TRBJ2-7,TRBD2,CASSFGLAGGQWSEQYF,TGTGCCAGCAGCTTTGGCCTAGCGGGAGGGCAGTGGAGCGAGCAGTACTTC
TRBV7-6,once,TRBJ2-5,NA,CASSLTRGGAETQYF,TGTGCCAGCAGCTTAACCAGGGGTGGAGCAGAGACCCAGTACTTC
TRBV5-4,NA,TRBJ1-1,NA,CASSSIQGNTEAFF,TGTGCCAGCAGCTCAATACAGGGGAACACTGAAGCTTTCTTT
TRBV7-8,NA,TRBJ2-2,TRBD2,CASSLRGRGRNTGELFF,TGTGCCAGCAGCTTACGCGGGAGGGGCAGAAACACCGGGGAGCTGTTTTTT
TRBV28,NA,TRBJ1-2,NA,CATGGGPVTVSYGYTF,TGTGCCACCGGGGGGGGACCCGTTACGGTCTCCTATGGCTACACCTTC
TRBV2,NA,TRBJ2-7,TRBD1,CASRTGTGSYEQYF,TGTGCCAGCAGAACCGGGACAGGCTCCTACGAGCAGTACTTC
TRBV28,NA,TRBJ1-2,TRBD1,CASSAAGTGNYGYTF,TGTGCCAGCAGTGCTGCCGGGACAGGGAATTATGGCTACACCTTC
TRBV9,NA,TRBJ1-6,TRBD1,CASSVSGHTGDSPLHF,TGTGCCAGCAGCGTATCGGGACATACAGGGGACTCCCCCCTCCACTTT
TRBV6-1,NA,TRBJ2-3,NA,CASSEGGRVRNTDTQYF,TGTGCCAGCAGTGAAGGGGGGCGGGTGAGAAACACAGATACGCAGTATTTT
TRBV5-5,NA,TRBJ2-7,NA,CASSLGRGSYEQYF,TGTGCCAGCAGCTTGGGTCGGGGGAGCTACGAGCAGTACTTC